The next 20 T cell receptor beta chains were all read from a single sample in a study of response to subunit inactivated influenza vaccine. TCRdb ran MiXCR on the RT-PCR reads and lists one entry per CDR3 protein. The table records 500,000 or so distinct CDR3 sequences, 9.5% to 13% of them present only once. The material sequenced was PBMCs from blood, taken 40 to 50 days after vaccination. These receptors came from a man over 45 who received an inactivated influenza vaccine.

This clonotype showed up just a few times. The V call is TRBV13, the J call TRBJ2-4; D possibly corresponds to TRBD2 (7 bases). V lost 6 bases and J 8 bases, leaving 17 bases between the germline ends. Germline lookup yields CDR1 PRHDT and CDR2 FYEKMQ (reference sequence). CDR3 size: 14 residues. The CDR3 nucleotides are TGTGCCAGCAGTCAGGGGCGGGAGTTGGACATTCAGTACTTC. Protein product: CASSQGRELDIQYF. Variable domain in full (rest from reference TRBV13 and TRBJ2-4): AAGVIQSPRHLIKEKRETATLKCYPIPRHDTVYWYQQGPGQDPQFLISFYEKMQSDKGSIPDRFSAQQFSDYHSELNMSSLELGDSALYFCASSQGRELDIQYFGAGTRLSVL.

J is TRBJ2-7 and V is TRBV6-5; TRBD2 is a possible D gene (6 bases). V was trimmed by 2 bases and J by 1 base, leaving 18 bases between them. The CDR3 loop spans 17 amino acids. The germline gives CDR1 MNHEY, CDR2 SVGAGI. The CDR3 is CASSYARVGGWSYEQYF. CDR3 sequence (DNA): TGTGCCAGCAGTTACGCCAGGGTGGGGGGTTGGTCCTACGAGCAGTACTTC.

This clonotype was detected ten times or more. The rearrangement links TRBV20-1 to TRBJ2-1; 10 bases fit TRBD2. Germline loops: CDR1 DFQATT, CDR2 SNEGSKA (reference sequence). V lost 3 bases and J lost 8; bases outside the gene matches: 7. The CDR3 has 14 residues. CDR3 residues: CSASQLAGGHEQFF. The CDR3 DNA follows: TGCAGTGCTAGTCAATTAGCGGGAGGACATGAGCAGTTCTTC.

This clonotype was detected a few times. The rearrangement links TRBV20-1 to TRBJ2-7, with 10 bases that match TRBD1. CDR1 and CDR2 (germline): DFQATT, SNEGSKA (reference sequence). Trimming cost V 2 bases and J 3 bases; bases outside gene matches: 10. The length of the CDR3 is 16 residues. Here the CDR3 reads CSARRLRTGGGYEQYF. The CDR3 DNA sequence: TGCAGTGCTAGACGACTCAGGACAGGGGGGGGCTACGAGCAGTACTTC.

Notes on this clonotype: A read error may produce the germline difference seen at one junction end. This rearrangement joins TRBV24-1 to TRBJ2-3; a possible D gene is TRBD1 (6 bases). This CDR3 region has 16 residues. In germline, CDR1 is KGHDR, CDR2 SFDVKD. CDR3 amino acids: CATSDLQAGATDTQYF. CDR3 bases: TGTGCCACCAGTGATTTGCAGGCAGGGGCAACAGATACACAGTATTTT.

There are a few counts of this clonotype. CDR3 residues: CASSGTSGFSYEQYF. The CDR3 nucleotides read TGTGCCAGCAGCGGGACTAGCGGCTTCTCCTACGAGCAGTACTTC. This sequence joins TRBV5-5 and TRBJ2-7, with 11 positions matching TRBD2. CDR3 length equals 15 residues. Germline values: CDR1 SGHKS, CDR2 YYEKEE (reference sequence). Trimming removed 4 bases from V and 0 bases from J; junction bases left unmatched: 3.

V gene TRBV20-1 combines with J gene TRBJ2-6, with D possibly being TRBD1 or TRBD2 (6 bases each). V lost 6 bases and J lost 0, with 18 bases in between. Per germline, CDR1 DFQATT and CDR2 SNEGSKA (reference sequence). CDR3 length: 17 residues. This CDR3 reads CSAAGLQGTSGANVLTF. CDR3 DNA sequence: TGCAGTGCAGCGGGCCTACAGGGAACCTCTGGGGCCAACGTCCTGACTTTC.

The CDR3 bases are TGTGCCATCAGTGAGTCGACTAGGGAAAAACTGTTTTTT. Amino acids: CAISESTREKLFF. The gene calls are TRBV10-3 and TRBJ1-4, with D hard to call. CDR3 length equals 13 residues. V lost 0 bases and J 8 bases, leaving 7 bases between the germline ends. Germline CDR1 is ENHRY and CDR2 is SYGVKD.

This clonotype appeared a few times. The chain is built from TRBV20-1 and TRBJ1-5; 11 nucleotides align to TRBD1. Germline CDR1 and CDR2: DFQATT and SNEGSKA (reference sequence). The CDR3 covers 18 residues. The ends lost 5 bases at V and 2 bases at J; junction bases unmatched: 14. As DNA, the CDR3 is TGCAGTGCTCAAGGACAGGGGGCATCCCTAGCGGGCAATCAGCCCCAGCATTTT. It translates to CSAQGQGASLAGNQPQHF.

This clonotype turned up a few times. V and J are TRBV6-1 and TRBJ2-6, with D possibly being TRBD1 or TRBD2 (6 bases each). V was trimmed by 5 bases and J by 4 bases, leaving 18 bases between them. Germline CDR1 is MNHNS and CDR2 is SASEGT. The CDR3 is 17 amino acids. The CDR3 sequence is CASSTSQGRLGANVLTF. The DNA for the CDR3 is TGTGCCAGCAGTACGAGTCAGGGGAGGTTGGGGGCCAACGTCCTGACTTTC.

This clonotype was seen more than once but under ten times. The chain uses TRBV7-2 and TRBJ1-2; D not resolved. V gave up 1 base and J gave up 3 bases, with 6 bases separating them. The CDR3 loop spans 13 amino acids. Germline values: CDR1 SGHTA, CDR2 FQGNSA. The CDR3 DNA follows: TGTGCCAGCAGCTTAGACAGCCACTATGGCTACACCTTC. Its translation is CASSLDSHYGYTF.

This clonotype appeared a few times. V and J are TRBV20-1 and TRBJ2-1; TRBD2 matches at 8 bases. The CDR3 is 17 amino acids. Germline-derived CDR1 and CDR2 are DFQATT and SNEGSKA (reference sequence). V lost 6 bases and J lost 0; bases outside the gene matches: 13. CDR3 nucleotide sequence: TGCAGTGCCCCAAGGATTATAGCGGGGAGCTCCTACAATGAGCAGTTCTTC. Amino acids: CSAPRIIAGSSYNEQFF.

A few counts support this clonotype. V gene TRBV11-2 combines with J gene TRBJ2-1; TRBD2 agrees at 13 bases. This CDR3 contains 16 residues. Germline V gene lookup returns CDR1 SGHAT and CDR2 FQNNGV. V lost 1 base to trimming and J lost 6 bases; unmatched junction nucleotides: 3. In DNA, the CDR3 is TGTGCCAGCAGCTTAGTAAGGACTAGCGGGAGCAATGAGCAGTTCTTC. Amino acid sequence: CASSLVRTSGSNEQFF.

This clonotype was detected only a few times. This sequence joins TRBV12-3 or TRBV12-4 and TRBJ1-1, with 7 bases fitting TRBD1. The CDR3 is 17 residues long. The junction had 14 bases not matched to a gene; V was cut back by 6 bases and J by 1 base. The CDR3 DNA sequence: TGTGCCAGCAGGTGGGGCGGTTCCGGGACAGCGAACACTGAAGCTTTCTTT. It encodes CASRWGGSGTANTEAFF.

This clonotype was counted many times. This chain links TRBV7-9 with TRBJ2-5; no clear D gene. Germline V gene lookup returns CDR1 SEHNR and CDR2 FQNEAQ (reference sequence). The CDR3 runs 13 residues. Trimming stripped 2 bases from V and 2 bases from J, with 6 bases between. As DNA, the CDR3 is TGTGCCAGCAGCTTATTGGGTCAAGAGACCCAGTACTTC. Translating it yields CASSLLGQETQYF.

The chain joins TRBV11-2 to TRBJ2-5; 10 bases line up with TRBD1. The V and J ends lost 4 bases and 4 bases, in that order; junction bases with no gene match: 15. The CDR3 loop spans 18 amino acids. Germline V gene data show CDR1 as SGHAT and CDR2 as FQNNGV. The CDR3 protein is CASSSPQRDRGRGETQYF. In DNA form, the CDR3 reads TGTGCCAGCAGCTCGCCACAAAGAGACAGGGGGCGCGGAGAGACCCAGTACTTC.

This clonotype came up a few times. The CDR3 nucleotides are TGCGCCAGCAGTGGAAAAATCGCTAGCGGGGGGGCCTCGGATACGCAGTATTTT. It is translated as CASSGKIASGGASDTQYF. The chain joins TRBV10-2 to TRBJ2-3, with 12 bases aligning to TRBD2. V trimming: 4 bases; J trimming: 6 bases; junction bases outside the gene matches: 14. The CDR3 consists of 18 residues. In germline, CDR1 is WSHSY, CDR2 SAAADI.

This clonotype showed up many times. This chain's CDR3 is CASSLVLAGELFF. The CDR3 nucleotides are TGTGCCAGCAGCTTAGTCTTAGCCGGGGAGCTGTTTTTT. V gene TRBV7-9 combines with J gene TRBJ2-2; D ambiguous. The germline V gene has CDR1 SEHNR and CDR2 FQNEAQ (reference sequence). Trimming took 1 base from V and 6 from J, leaving 6 bases between them. This CDR3 comprises 13 residues.

This clonotype was picked up a small number of times. The gene calls are TRBV7-8 and TRBJ2-1, with a possible D match to TRBD2 (6 bases). The CDR3 has 14 amino acids. Trimming cost V 5 bases and J 7 bases, with 15 bases left between them. Germline V gives CDR1 SGHVS, CDR2 FQNEAQ. The CDR3, as DNA: TGTGCCAGCAGCCCCCTCGCGGGAAGGAATGAGCAGTTCTTC. It codes for CASSPLAGRNEQFF.

This clonotype was seen a few times. The chain combines TRBV6-1 with TRBJ2-1; 12 bases agree with TRBD1. Germline CDR1 reads MNHNS; CDR2 reads SASEGT. This CDR3 comprises 16 residues. V was pared by 5 bases and J by 6 bases, with 8 bases of the junction left unmatched. The CDR3 region is CASSKRWDRGRNEQFF. CDR3 nucleotides: TGTGCCAGCAGTAAACGCTGGGACAGGGGGCGCAATGAGCAGTTCTTC.